This T cell receptor beta chain was found in a study of CD8+ T cells in alopecia areata. This CDR3 contains 23 residues. Germline V gene sequence: CDR1 LNHNV, CDR2 YYDKDF (reference sequence). V shed 0 bases, J shed 7 bases, and the junction held 26 bases outside the gene matches. Specified treatment: oral pan-JAK inhibitor, 5-10 mg twice daily. RNA, once extracted, was reverse transcribed into cDNA for use as the sequencing template. Produced via immunoSEQ multiplex PCR; TCRdb's table is partial and in-frame only. There are approximately 200,000 clones in the sample; about 40% occur only once, and roughly 2.8% lies in the top ten.

The chain is built from TRBV15 and TRBJ2-1, with TRBD2 matching 11 bases. Sample: CD4+ T cells sorted from blood, taken at approximately week 36, from a patient treated with tofacitinib. This sequence was found in a human donor with alopecia areata. The CDR3 reads CATSRDLLPPGTSGSFGGNEQFF. The DNA for the CDR3 is TGTGCCACCAGCAGAGATCTCCTCCCCCCCGGGACTAGCGGATCCTTTGGAGGGAATGAGCAGTTCTTC.